This T cell receptor (beta chain) originates from a study of CD8 T cells in ankylosing spondylitis. Study findings and constraints: Clones linked to the disease showed a CD8+ phenotype. They occurred at relatively low frequencies in peripheral blood.

In the case of this clonotype: The target antigen is unknown. Possible read error: a much larger clone is one base away.

With V trimmed by 6 bases and J by 1 base, 8 bases remained unmatched. The CDR3 is 16 residues long. TCRdb re-analysed the 5' RACE reads in MiXCR, keeping a single row per CDR3 protein. The sample includes about 170,000 distinct CDR3 sequences, approximately 16% seen only once; the top ten take approximately 7.6%. The chain links TRBV12-3 or TRBV12-4 to TRBJ2-2; 7 nucleotides align to TRBD2. This receptor was identified in a male donor with ankylosing spondylitis or in good health (not recorded which). The sequencing sample was made of blood, either unsorted or a sorted T cell fraction (not recorded which). The CDR3 spells CASSPGASGNTGELFF. The CDR3 DNA is TGTGCCAGCAGCCCCGGGGCTAGCGGGAACACCGGGGAGCTGTTTTTT.